These 31 T cell receptor beta chains came from one sample sequenced in a study of long-term antiretroviral therapy in people with HIV. An immunoSEQ assay, version v3.0, was performed at survey level. Only in-frame clones appear in the TCRdb table, and some are missing; sequencing was by immunoSEQ multiplex PCR. The table includes fewer than 35,000 clones, roughly 80% detected once. The sample was unsorted PBMCs, taken 0.4 years before starting antiretroviral therapy. The receptors here all came from a man between 18 and 35 years old with HIV.

This chain uses TRBV5-4 with TRBJ2-7, with D possibly TRBD2 on 6 matching bases. The CDR3 has 13 amino acids. In germline, CDR1 is SGHNT, CDR2 YYREEE (reference sequence). Trimming removed 1 base from V and 5 bases from J, with 10 bases in between. CDR3 amino acids: CASSLSGADEQYF. The DNA of the CDR3 is TGTGCCAGCAGCTTGTCGGGAGCCGACGAGCAGTACTTC.

V is TRBV5-4 and J is TRBJ1-2; D possibly corresponds to TRBD1 (5 bases). Trimming took 2 bases from V and 1 from J, leaving 6 bases between them. The CDR3 is 13 amino acids. Germline-derived CDR1 and CDR2 are SGHNT and YYREEE (reference sequence). In DNA form, the CDR3 reads TGTGCCAGCAGCTTTCAGGGTAACTATGGCTACACCTTC. Amino acids: CASSFQGNYGYTF.

This clone was seen once. This chain uses TRBV2 with TRBJ2-2; 8 nucleotides match TRBD1. Trimming cost V 5 bases and J 5 bases; bases outside gene matches: 10. The CDR3 runs 16 residues. Germline V lookup: CDR1 SNHLY, CDR2 FYNNEI. The CDR3, as DNA: TGTGCCAGCAGTTATTCACAGGGGGAAGGGACCGGGGAGCTGTTTTTT. The encoded protein is CASSYSQGEGTGELFF.

V and J are TRBV2 and TRBJ1-4; D is possibly TRBD1 (5 bases). CDR3 length: 13 amino acids. Trimming stripped 4 bases from V and 8 bases from J, with 11 bases between. Germline V gene data show CDR1 as SNHLY and CDR2 as FYNNEI. CDR3 loop: CASSVRQGEKLFF. CDR3 nucleotides: TGTGCCAGCAGTGTAAGGCAGGGAGAAAAACTGTTTTTT.

The chain couples TRBV4-2 to TRBJ1-2; D is ambiguous. CDR1 LGHNA and CDR2 YNFKEQ come from the germline V gene. This CDR3 region has 12 residues. V shed 3 bases and J shed 6 bases, with 8 bases lying between them. The CDR3 nucleotides are TGTGCCAGCAGCCAGGGCGGCGATGGCTACACCTTC. As protein: CASSQGGDGYTF.

This clone showed up just a few times. The CDR3 sequence is CASSVTGTLNYGYTF. The CDR3 DNA sequence: TGTGCCAGCAGTGTAACCGGGACCTTGAACTATGGCTACACCTTC. V and J are TRBV6-1 and TRBJ1-2; possible D gene TRBD1, 5 bases. This CDR3 is 15 amino acids long. Germline-derived CDR1 and CDR2 are MNHNS and SASEGT. V was shortened by 4 bases and J by 2 bases, with 14 bases between the two germline ends.

This clone came up once. The chain uses TRBV6-5 and TRBJ2-3; TRBD1 matches at 7 bases. From germline, CDR1 is MNHEY and CDR2 SVGAGI. The CDR3 runs to 15 residues. The ends lost 2 bases at V and 2 bases at J; junction bases unmatched: 4. Here the CDR3 reads CASSYRGRITDTQYF. The CDR3 DNA reads TGTGCCAGCAGTTACAGGGGGCGGATCACAGATACGCAGTATTTT.

The rearrangement joins TRBV23-1 to TRBJ1-2; D perhaps matches TRBD1 (5 bases). TRBV23-1 is filed as an ORF, its function uncertain. The CDR3 is made up of 15 amino acids. V lost 3 bases and J 10 bases, leaving 21 bases between the germline ends. The CDR3 loop reads CASSHFRGTRWDYTF. The CDR3 nucleotides read TGCGCCAGCAGTCATTTTCGTGGGACCCGGTGGGACTACACCTTC.

V and J are TRBV7-2 and TRBJ2-5; no clear D gene. V was clipped by 1 base and J by 4 bases, with 10 bases between them. Germline V lookup: CDR1 SGHTA, CDR2 FQGNSA. There are 14 residues in the CDR3. The CDR3 DNA is TGTGCCAGCAGCTTAGGCAGGTCACGAGAGACCCAGTACTTC. It specifies CASSLGRSRETQYF.

This chain connects TRBV7-3 to TRBJ2-5; D remains ambiguous. This CDR3 region has 13 residues. Germline CDR1 and CDR2: SGHTA and FQGTGA. V gave up 1 base and J gave up 5 bases, with 8 bases separating them. The CDR3 loop reads CASSLNSWETQYF. CDR3 sequence (DNA): TGTGCCAGCAGCTTAAACAGTTGGGAGACCCAGTACTTC. The full variable domain, with the rest looked up from reference TRBV7-3 and TRBJ2-5, is GAGVSQTPSNKVTEKGKYVELRCDPISGHTALYWYRQSLGQGPEFLIYFQGTGAADDSGLPNDRFFAVRPEGSVSTLKIQRTERGDSAVYLCASSLNSWETQYFGPGTRLLVL.

The chain employs TRBV6-5 and TRBJ2-1, with 8 positions matching TRBD2. The CDR3 totals 13 residues. The junction had 3 bases not matched to a gene; V was cut back by 8 bases and J by 3 bases. CDR1 is MNHEY and CDR2 is SVGAGI in the germline V gene. The CDR3 sequence is CASRTSGYNEQFF. As DNA, the CDR3 is TGTGCCAGCCGAACTAGCGGCTACAATGAGCAGTTCTTC.

The chain uses TRBV6-5 and TRBJ2-6; unclear D gene. CDR3 length equals 14 residues. CDR1 is MNHEY, CDR2 SVGAGI, per germline. V shed 7 bases and J shed 2 bases, with 9 bases lying between them. The CDR3 here is CASKPLTGANVLTF. The CDR3 coding sequence is TGTGCCAGCAAGCCGTTGACTGGGGCCAACGTCCTGACTTTC.

This chain uses TRBV30 with TRBJ2-5; 7 bases fit TRBD2. The CDR3 extends over 17 amino acids. Germline trimming cut 0 bases from V and 4 bases from J; bases unmatched to any gene: 14. The germline V gene has CDR1 GTSNPN and CDR2 SVGIG (reference sequence). CDR3 in amino acids: CAWSVLRTAWGGETQYF. Written as DNA, the CDR3 is TGTGCCTGGAGTGTACTACGGACCGCCTGGGGGGGAGAGACCCAGTACTTC.

V and J are TRBV9 and TRBJ2-5; 10 bases line up with TRBD2. The CDR3 extends over 15 amino acids. With V trimmed by 4 bases and J by 5 bases, 8 bases remained unmatched. The germline V gene has CDR1 SGDLS and CDR2 YYNGEE. DNA for the CDR3: TGTGCCAGCAGCTCAGGGGGACTAGCGTCTGAGACCCAGTACTTC. Translated: CASSSGGLASETQYF.

V and J are TRBV2 and TRBJ1-2; no reliable D call. The V gene lost 5 bases and the J gene lost 0 bases, with 13 bases spanning the gap. There are 15 residues in the CDR3. Germline V lookup: CDR1 SNHLY, CDR2 FYNNEI. This CDR3 reads CASSRYDRSNYGYTF. CDR3 nucleotide sequence: TGTGCCAGCAGTCGATACGACCGATCTAACTATGGCTACACCTTC.

The chain links TRBV29-1 to TRBJ2-2, with 12 bases lining up with TRBD1. The CDR3 spans 17 residues. Trimming at V came to 2 bases and at J to 4 bases, leaving 8 bases not matched to a gene. Germline V gene lookup returns CDR1 SQVTM and CDR2 ANQGSEA. CDR3 nucleotide sequence: TGCAGCGTTGAAAGGCGGGACAGGGGGCCTAGCACCGGGGAGCTGTTTTTT. It encodes CSVERRDRGPSTGELFF.

This clone has only one observation. The rearrangement links TRBV4-1 to TRBJ1-1; no clear D. Germline lookup yields CDR1 MGHRA and CDR2 YSYEKL. V was shortened by 0 bases and J by 4 bases, with 6 bases between the two germline ends. The CDR3 length is 13 residues. CDR3 region: CASSQEGSTEAFF. In DNA form, the CDR3 reads TGCGCCAGCAGCCAAGAGGGGAGCACTGAAGCTTTCTTT.

The chain joins TRBV6-5 to TRBJ2-1; TRBD2 aligns across 7 bases. Trimming at V came to 2 bases and at J to 8 bases, leaving 6 bases not matched to a gene. Germline CDR1 is MNHEY and CDR2 is SVGAGI. The CDR3 is 14 amino acids. The CDR3 is CASSYAGDVDEQFF. As DNA, the CDR3 is TGTGCCAGCAGTTACGCGGGAGATGTCGATGAGCAGTTCTTC.

This chain links TRBV10-1 with TRBJ2-5; tentative D call: TRBD1 (6 bases). The CDR3 runs 14 residues. The germline gives CDR1 WNHNN, CDR2 SYGVQD (reference sequence). V was clipped by 5 bases and J by 2 bases, with 12 bases between them. CDR3 residues: CASSLTGQQETQYF. CDR3 DNA: TGCGCCAGCAGTCTTACCGGACAGCAAGAGACCCAGTACTTC.

The V call is TRBV9, the J call TRBJ2-1; 12 bases are a match to TRBD2. CDR3 length: 16 residues. V dropped 4 bases and J dropped 7; count of bases not matched to a gene: 9. CDR1 and CDR2 (germline): SGDLS, YYNGEE. This CDR3 is CASSPRLAGVMNEQFF. The CDR3 region has the DNA TGTGCCAGCAGCCCACGACTAGCGGGAGTGATGAATGAGCAGTTCTTC.

This chain connects TRBV5-5 to TRBJ2-1, with 8 bases matching TRBD2. The CDR3 spans 15 residues. CDR1 SGHKS and CDR2 YYEKEE come from the germline V gene (reference sequence). Trimming took 5 bases from V and 2 from J; bases not matched to a gene: 6. The CDR3 is CASRFGGGTYNEQFF. Here the CDR3 DNA reads TGTGCCAGCAGGTTCGGGGGGGGAACCTACAATGAGCAGTTCTTC.

CDR3: CASSKDSTDTQYF. For the CDR3, the DNA is TGTGCCAGCAGCAAGGACAGCACAGATACGCAGTATTTT. V gene TRBV5-4 combines with J gene TRBJ2-3; the D is unclear. CDR3 length: 13 residues. Trimming stripped 4 bases from V and 0 bases from J, with 6 bases between. Germline V gene lookup returns CDR1 SGHNT and CDR2 YYREEE (reference sequence).

This clone has only a few counts. The CDR3 DNA follows: TGTGCCAGCAGCGCACGACAGGGGAACACTGAAGCTTTCTTT. Encoded protein: CASSARQGNTEAFF. V gene TRBV14 combines with J gene TRBJ1-1; TRBD1 matches 7 bases. This CDR3 is 14 amino acids long. Trimming took 5 bases from V and 1 from J; bases not matched to a gene: 4. The germline gives CDR1 SGHDN, CDR2 FVKESK.

The rearrangement uses TRBV7-2 and TRBJ2-3; 8 nucleotides match TRBD2. The CDR3 loop spans 15 amino acids. Germline V lookup: CDR1 SGHTA, CDR2 FQGNSA. V lost 5 bases to trimming and J lost 8 bases; unmatched junction nucleotides: 12. In nucleotides, the CDR3 is TGTGCCAGCAGCCCAACGGGGGGGCCTATGGCTACGCAGTATTTT. This gives the protein CASSPTGGPMATQYF.

The chain has TRBV30 and TRBJ1-3, with TRBD1 matching over 7 bases. V trimming: 7 bases; J trimming: 2 bases; junction bases outside the gene matches: 5. The germline gives CDR1 GTSNPN, CDR2 SVGIG (reference sequence). The CDR3 is 13 amino acids. CDR3 residues: CAFNRGAGNTIYF. CDR3 DNA sequence: TGTGCCTTCAACAGGGGTGCTGGAAACACCATATATTTT. Full variable domain (remainder filled in from reference TRBV30 and TRBJ1-3): SQTIHQWPATLVQPVGSPLSLECTVEGTSNPNLYWYRQAAGRGLQLLFYSVGIGQISSEVPQNLSASRPQDRQFILSSKKLLLSDSGFYLCAFNRGAGNTIYFGEGSWLTVV.

The chain recombines TRBV6-6 with TRBJ1-5; TRBD1 matches at 12 bases. Losses at the gene ends were 9 bases for V and 7 bases for J; bases not matched to a gene: 4. Germline values: CDR1 MNHNY, CDR2 SVGAGI (reference sequence). The CDR3 totals 13 residues. This CDR3 reads CASGTGGGQPQHF. The CDR3 nucleotides are TGTGCCAGTGGGACAGGGGGCGGGCAGCCCCAGCATTTT.

The chain employs TRBV5-4 and TRBJ2-5; the D is unclear. Germline V gene data show CDR1 as SGHNT and CDR2 as YYREEE (reference sequence). This CDR3 has 13 amino acids. Trimming cost V 1 base and J 5 bases, with 9 bases left between them. The CDR3 region is CASSLLEPETQYF. The CDR3 nucleotides are TGTGCCAGCAGCTTGTTAGAACCGGAGACCCAGTACTTC.

Only a few counts were recorded for this clone. This chain links TRBV4-3 with TRBJ2-7; D is uncertain. Germline values: CDR1 LGHNA, CDR2 YSLEER. V lost 1 base, J lost 0 bases, and 10 bases lay in between. This CDR3 has 15 amino acids. CDR3 DNA sequence: TGCGCCAGCAGCCAAGGGCCCTTGAGCTCCTACGAGCAGTACTTC. Translating gives CASSQGPLSSYEQYF.

V and J are TRBV10-2 and TRBJ2-7; weak D call: TRBD1 (6 bases). The CDR3 runs 14 residues. CDR1 is WSHSY and CDR2 is SAAADI in the germline V gene. The V gene lost 7 bases and the J gene lost 2 bases, with 15 bases spanning the gap. CDR3 in DNA: TGCGCCAGCAATAAGGACAGTGCAACCTACGAGCAGTACTTC. Protein product: CASNKDSATYEQYF.

The chain joins TRBV28 to TRBJ2-2, with a tentative D call TRBD2 (5 bases). This CDR3 contains 13 residues. V lost 5 bases and J lost 6, with 10 bases in between. CDR1 and CDR2 from the germline V gene are MDHEN and SYDVKM. Here the CDR3 DNA reads TGTGCCAGCAGTACCTGGCGGGCCGGGGAGCTGTTTTTT. It translates to CASSTWRAGELFF.

V is TRBV5-5 and J is TRBJ1-6; TRBD1 is a possible D gene (6 bases). The CDR3 loop spans 16 amino acids. Germline loops: CDR1 SGHKS, CDR2 YYEKEE (reference sequence). Trimming removed 5 bases from V and 9 bases from J, with 21 bases in between. CDR3 residues: CASSLSGALGVSPLHF. In nucleotides, the CDR3 is TGTGCCAGCAGTCTCTCGGGGGCTTTAGGGGTTTCACCCCTCCACTTT.